These 19 T cell receptor beta chains came from one sample sequenced in a study of immune evolution from preneoplasia to lung adenocarcinoma. TCRdb keeps only in-frame clones here, not all; method: immunoSEQ multiplex PCR. Found here are 9,500 to 13,000 clones, about nine tenths of them singletons; the top ten hold less than 4.5%. The sequencing input was FFPE invasive lung adenocarcinoma tissue. The receptors were sampled from a person in their 70s with invasive lung adenocarcinoma.

The chain is built from TRBV2 and TRBJ2-1; the D is unclear. This CDR3 is built from 15 residues. Germline CDR1 and CDR2: SNHLY and FYNNEI. Trimming left V 4 bases short and J 0 bases short, with 10 bases between. CDR3 coding DNA: TGTGCCAGCAGTGGCGACCGGAGCTCCTACAATGAGCAGTTCTTC. This codes for CASSGDRSSYNEQFF.

The J gene is TRBJ1-2, the V gene TRBV6-6; 7 bases line up with TRBD1. The CDR3 length is 16 residues. CDR1 and CDR2 (germline): MNHNY, SVGAGI (reference sequence). J gave up 4 bases and V 0 bases, and 8 bases lay outside the gene matches. This CDR3 reads CASSYSGDRSFYGYTF. CDR3 sequence (DNA): TGTGCCAGCAGTTACTCGGGGGACAGATCCTTCTATGGCTACACCTTC.

The V gene is TRBV7-9, the J gene TRBJ2-7, with 7 bases aligning to TRBD1. Germline CDR1 reads SEHNR; CDR2 reads FQNEAQ (reference sequence). The V gene end was trimmed by 5 bases and the J gene end by 6 bases; junction bases not matched to a gene: 4. CDR3 length equals 12 residues. CDR3 amino acids: CASSKRDSEQYF. In nucleotides, the CDR3 is TGTGCCAGCAGCAAAAGGGACAGCGAGCAGTACTTC. The variable domain in full, completed from reference TRBV7-9 and TRBJ2-7, reads DTGVSQNPRHKITKRGQNVTFRCDPISEHNRLYWYRQTLGQGPEFLTYFQNEAQLEKSRLLSDRFSAERPKGSFSTLEIQRTEQGDSAMYLCASSKRDSEQYFGPGTRLTVT.

The chain is built from TRBV27 and TRBJ2-3; 11 positions match TRBD1. Germline trimming cut 7 bases from V and 3 bases from J; bases unmatched to any gene: 6. The CDR3 totals 15 residues. Germline lookup yields CDR1 MNHEY and CDR2 SMNVEV (reference sequence). This CDR3 reads CASNHRDRGTDTQYF. The CDR3 nucleotides read TGTGCCAGCAACCACCGGGACAGGGGGACAGATACGCAGTATTTT.

The chain combines TRBV30 with TRBJ2-2; D assignment may be TRBD1 or TRBD2 (5 bases each). The CDR3 extends over 13 amino acids. CDR1 and CDR2 (germline): GTSNPN, SVGIG (reference sequence). The V gene lost 5 bases and the J gene lost 0 bases, with 7 bases spanning the gap. CDR3 residues: CAWRGANTGELFF. CDR3 nucleotides: TGTGCCTGGCGAGGGGCGAACACCGGGGAGCTGTTTTTT.

The chain couples TRBV29-1 to TRBJ2-1; D call uncertain. The ends were cut back, 2 bases at V and 6 bases at J, with 5 bases in the middle. The CDR3 totals 11 residues. Germline V CDR1 and CDR2: SQVTM, ANQGSEA. The CDR3 region is CSVEPINEQFF. DNA for the CDR3: TGCAGCGTTGAACCTATCAATGAGCAGTTCTTC.

CDR3 sequence reads: CASTKRTESYEQYF. CDR3 bases: TGTGCCAGCACTAAACGGACAGAATCCTACGAGCAGTACTTC. This rearrangement joins TRBV2 to TRBJ2-7; maybe TRBD1 (6 bases). V was pared by 7 bases and J by 1 base, with 14 bases between. CDR1 SNHLY and CDR2 FYNNEI come from the germline V gene. This CDR3 region has 14 residues. The full variable domain, completed using reference TRBV2 and TRBJ2-7, is EPEVTQTPSHQVTQMGQEVILRCVPISNHLYFYWYRQILGQKVEFLVSFYNNEISEKSEIFDDQFSVERPDGSNFTLKIRSTKLEDSAMYFCASTKRTESYEQYFGPGTRLTVT.

The gene calls are TRBV6-1 and TRBJ1-1, with a weak D call TRBD1 (6 bases). This CDR3 region has 14 residues. Trimming took 4 bases from V and 1 from J, leaving 10 bases between them. The germline CDR1 and CDR2 sequences are MNHNS and SASEGT. CDR3 sequence: CASSVYRENTEAFF. For the CDR3, the DNA is TGTGCCAGCAGTGTCTACAGGGAGAACACTGAAGCTTTCTTT.

This clone has more than one count but fewer than ten. The gene calls are TRBV9 and TRBJ1-3, with D maybe TRBD1 (5 bases). CDR1 and CDR2 (germline): SGDLS, YYNGEE. Trimming cost V 4 bases and J 9 bases, with 14 bases left between them. This CDR3 is built from 13 residues. Here the CDR3 reads CASSPGTGVTIYF. In DNA, the CDR3 is TGTGCCAGCAGCCCCGGGACCGGGGTCACCATATATTTT. Full variable domain (remainder filled in from reference TRBV9 and TRBJ1-3): DSGVTQTPKHLITATGQRVTLRCSPRSGDLSVYWYQQSLDQGLQFLIQYYNGEERAKGNILERFSAQQFPDLHSELNLSSLELGDSALYFCASSPGTGVTIYFGEGSWLTVV.

The chain couples TRBV19 to TRBJ1-5; D may be TRBD1 (5 bases). The CDR3 is 13 amino acids. Germline CDR1 and CDR2: LNHDA and SQIVND (reference sequence). Trimming stripped 6 bases from V and 6 bases from J, with 12 bases between. This chain's CDR3 is CASSAWGIQPQHF. In DNA, the CDR3 is TGTGCCAGTAGCGCCTGGGGGATTCAGCCCCAGCATTTT.

This clone was recorded only once. Written as DNA, the CDR3 is TGTGCCAGCAGCTTAGAAATGGCGGGGTGGGAGACCCAGTACTTC. It yields the protein CASSLEMAGWETQYF. The chain is built from TRBV7-9 and TRBJ2-5; D is perhaps TRBD2 (6 bases). Germline V lookup: CDR1 SEHNR, CDR2 FQNEAQ (reference sequence). The CDR3 covers 15 residues. The germline V and J ends were trimmed by 1 base and 5 bases, with 14 bases remaining between them.

The chain employs TRBV28 and TRBJ2-1, with 12 bases identical to TRBD2. The V gene end was trimmed by 11 bases and the J gene end by 8 bases; junction bases not matched to a gene: 7. The CDR3 extends over 13 amino acids. Germline CDR1 MDHEN, CDR2 SYDVKM. The CDR3 bases are TGTGCCCGGACTAGCGGGATGGGTGATGAGCAGTTCTTC. Translating it yields CARTSGMGDEQFF.

The genes are TRBV6-5 and TRBJ2-5, with 8 bases aligning to TRBD2. V was pared by 8 bases and J by 5 bases, with 10 bases of the junction left unmatched. In germline, CDR1 is MNHEY, CDR2 SVGAGI. The CDR3 runs to 14 residues. CDR3: CASSGGAPVETQYF. CDR3 sequence (DNA): TGTGCCAGCTCGGGGGGGGCGCCTGTCGAGACCCAGTACTTC.

The genes are TRBV5-1 and TRBJ1-1; D gene unclear. The CDR3 is 13 amino acids. V lost 7 bases and J 3 bases, leaving 13 bases between the germline ends. CDR1 is SGHRS and CDR2 is YFSETQ in the germline V gene. CDR3 amino acids: CASALHGDTEAFF. The DNA of the CDR3 is TGCGCCAGCGCCCTGCATGGGGACACTGAAGCTTTCTTT.

The genes are TRBV6-5 and TRBJ2-5; the D gene is possibly TRBD2 (6 bases). Trimming shortened V by 0 bases and J by 5 bases, and 10 bases separated the two germline ends. Germline V gene lookup returns CDR1 MNHEY and CDR2 SVGAGI. The CDR3 extends over 14 amino acids. This CDR3 is CASSYSASAETQYF. The CDR3 coding sequence is TGTGCCAGCAGTTACTCTGCTAGCGCGGAGACCCAGTACTTC.

The V call is TRBV28, the J call TRBJ1-4; TRBD1 matches 9 bases. Germline loops: CDR1 MDHEN, CDR2 SYDVKM. This CDR3 contains 17 residues. The V gene end was trimmed by 3 bases and the J gene end by 2 bases; junction bases not matched to a gene: 7. CDR3 sequence reads: CASSFYRGRMTNEKLFF. In DNA form, the CDR3 reads TGTGCCAGCAGTTTTTACAGGGGGCGCATGACTAATGAAAAACTGTTTTTT.

This chain links TRBV5-4 with TRBJ2-7, with 10 bases fitting TRBD2. Looked up from germline, CDR1 is SGHNT and CDR2 is YYREEE (reference sequence). V trimming: 3 bases; J trimming: 3 bases; junction bases outside the gene matches: 3. The CDR3 is 14 residues long. The CDR3 DNA reads as TGTGCCAGCAGCTCACTAGCGGGAAACTACGAGCAGTACTTC. This encodes CASSSLAGNYEQYF. Based on the CDR3 plus reference TRBV5-4 and TRBJ2-7, the full variable domain is ETGVTQSPTHLIKTRGQQVTLRCSSQSGHNTVSWYQQALGQGPQFIFQYYREEENGRGNFPPRFSGLQFPNYSSELNVNALELDDSALYLCASSSLAGNYEQYFGPGTRLTVT.

The CDR3 DNA sequence: TGTGCCAGCAGTGAAGGGTCCGGAAATGAGCAGTTCTTC. This encodes CASSEGSGNEQFF. The J gene is TRBJ2-1, the V gene TRBV6-1; D is undetermined. Trimming pared 1 base from V and 7 bases from J, leaving 8 bases between. Germline V gene lookup returns CDR1 MNHNS and CDR2 SASEGT. The length of the CDR3 is 13 residues.

The gene calls are TRBV9 and TRBJ2-1; the D gene could be TRBD1 or TRBD2 (5 bases each). The V end lost 0 bases, the J end lost 4 bases, and 14 bases lay between the germline ends. Germline V CDR1 and CDR2: SGDLS, YYNGEE. CDR3 length equals 16 residues. The CDR3 reads CASSVGVGRGYNEQFF. As DNA, the CDR3 is TGTGCCAGCAGCGTAGGGGTGGGGCGCGGGTACAATGAGCAGTTCTTC.